The text below deals with one T cell receptor beta chain. Antigen unknown. This record comes from a study of OX40 agonist ivuxolimab in advanced cancers. Findings and caveats of the study: Low normalized T-cell clonal expansion was also seen in some nonresponders.

Germline loops: CDR1 SEHNR, CDR2 FQNEAQ (reference sequence). The CDR3 length is 14 residues. Trimming cost V 3 bases and J 2 bases, with 10 bases left between them. The repertoire was sequenced with immunoSEQ multiplex PCR; TCRdb's copy has only in-frame clones and lacks some. The profile shows 13,000 to 15,000 clones, over 60% of them singletons. The investigators sampled blood at baseline, at cycle 4 day 1, and at cycle 7 day 1. The sample here was CD4+ or CD8+ T cells sorted from blood, taken in a trial of the OX40 agonist ivuxolimab. The V gene is TRBV7-9, the J gene TRBJ2-5; a possible D gene is TRBD1 (6 bases). This sequence was found in an adult with an advanced solid tumor such as melanoma, head and neck, liver or kidney cancer. The CDR3 DNA reads TGTGCCAGCAGCTTTCCGGGACAACAAGAGACCCAGTACTTC. This encodes CASSFPGQQETQYF. The full variable domain, with the rest looked up from reference TRBV7-9 and TRBJ2-5, is DTGVSQNPRHKITKRGQNVTFRCDPISEHNRLYWYRQTLGQGPEFLTYFQNEAQLEKSRLLSDRFSAERPKGSFSTLEIQRTEQGDSAMYLCASSFPGQQETQYFGPGTRLLVL.